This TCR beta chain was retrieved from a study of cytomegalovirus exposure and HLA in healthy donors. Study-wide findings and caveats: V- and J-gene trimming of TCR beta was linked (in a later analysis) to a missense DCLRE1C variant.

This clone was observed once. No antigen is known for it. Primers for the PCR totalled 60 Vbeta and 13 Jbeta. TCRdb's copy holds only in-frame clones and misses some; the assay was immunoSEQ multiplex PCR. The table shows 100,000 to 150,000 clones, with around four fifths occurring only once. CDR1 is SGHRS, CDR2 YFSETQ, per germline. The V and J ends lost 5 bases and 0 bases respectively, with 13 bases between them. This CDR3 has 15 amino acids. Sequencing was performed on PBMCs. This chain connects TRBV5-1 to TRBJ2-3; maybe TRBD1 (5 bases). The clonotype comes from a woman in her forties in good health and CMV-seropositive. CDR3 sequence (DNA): TGCGCCAGCAGGCCTTTGGGGCTAAGCACAGATACGCAGTATTTT. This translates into CASRPLGLSTDTQYF.